This is a list of T cell receptor beta chains from one sample in a study of blood T cells in healthy people across ages. TCRdb reanalysed the 5' RACE reads using MiXCR and keeps one entry per CDR3 protein. The data show roughly 1,300,000 distinct CDR3 sequences, around 55% seen once. Sequenced input: blood. These receptors were obtained from a man aged 18 to 29 in good health. The CDR3 runs from the conserved cysteine through the conserved F or W. The order of the fields is D gene, J gene, clone size, V gene, CDR3 DNA, CDR3 protein. D genes are given only for firm matches. Clone size is stated in some rows and not others, as once, few, many or a class when expanded.

D gene: -
J gene: TRBJ2-1
clone size: once
V gene: TRBV28
CDR3 DNA: TGTGCCAGCAGTGTAGCTGTGGGCAATGAGCAGTTCTTC
CDR3 protein: CASSVAVGNEQFF

D gene: -
J gene: TRBJ1-1
clone size: few
V gene: TRBV29-1
CDR3 DNA: TGCAGCGTTGCCCAGGGACTAGAGACTGAAGCTTTCTTT
CDR3 protein: CSVAQGLETEAFF

D gene: -
J gene: TRBJ2-7
clone size: -
V gene: TRBV20-1
CDR3 DNA: TGCAGTGCTAGAGGGGACGGAGATACGAGGGAGCAGTACTTC
CDR3 protein: CSARGDGDTREQYF

D gene: TRBD1
J gene: TRBJ2-2
clone size: few
V gene: TRBV4-2
CDR3 DNA: TGTGCCAGCAGCCATCCACGCGGGGGACAGGGGACCGGGGAGCTGTTTTTT
CDR3 protein: CASSHPRGGQGTGELFF

D gene: TRBD2
J gene: TRBJ2-2
clone size: -
V gene: TRBV7-9
CDR3 DNA: TGTGCCAGCAGCTTCCTTGGGGGGGTGAACACCGGGGAGCTGTTTTTT
CDR3 protein: CASSFLGGVNTGELFF

D gene: TRBD2
J gene: TRBJ2-1
clone size: -
V gene: TRBV10-2
CDR3 DNA: TGCGCCAGCAGTGACCCACTAGCGCCCAGCGTGCAGTTCTTC
CDR3 protein: CASSDPLAPSVQFF

D gene: TRBD2
J gene: TRBJ2-5
clone size: -
V gene: TRBV7-9
CDR3 DNA: TGTGCCAGCAGCGAACCGGGACTAGAGGAGACCCAGTACTTC
CDR3 protein: CASSEPGLEETQYF

D gene: TRBD1
J gene: TRBJ1-2
clone size: few
V gene: TRBV7-2
CDR3 DNA: TGTGCCAGCTCCCCAGGGGGACAGCTTTTCTATGGCTACACCTTC
CDR3 protein: CASSPGGQLFYGYTF

D gene: TRBD2
J gene: TRBJ2-3
clone size: -
V gene: TRBV7-9
CDR3 DNA: TGTGCCAGCAGCCTCGGGTCTAGCGGGGGCCCCGCGGCAGATACGCAGTATTTT
CDR3 protein: CASSLGSSGGPAADTQYF

D gene: -
J gene: TRBJ2-1
clone size: -
V gene: TRBV29-1
CDR3 DNA: TGCAGCGTGAACCGGCGGCTATTAGACAATGGGCAGTTCTTC
CDR3 protein: CSVNRRLLDNGQFF

D gene: TRBD2
J gene: TRBJ2-1
clone size: -
V gene: TRBV10-2
CDR3 DNA: TGCGCCAGCAGGAGACCCATAGCGGGAGTCGGCGTGAATGAGCAGTTCTTC
CDR3 protein: CASRRPIAGVGVNEQFF

D gene: -
J gene: TRBJ1-1
clone size: -
V gene: TRBV11-1
CDR3 DNA: TGTGCCAGCACCCCGCTTGGAGCTGAAGCTTTCTTT
CDR3 protein: CASTPLGAEAFF

D gene: -
J gene: TRBJ2-1
clone size: -
V gene: TRBV10-2
CDR3 DNA: TGCGCCAGCAGTGAGTACCAAAGCTACCAATACAATGAGCAGTTCTTC
CDR3 protein: CASSEYQSYQYNEQFF

D gene: TRBD1
J gene: TRBJ2-7
clone size: -
V gene: TRBV27
CDR3 DNA: TGTGCCAGCAGTTTCGCCGCCCCGGGACAGGGTTACGAGCAGTACTTC
CDR3 protein: CASSFAAPGQGYEQYF

D gene: -
J gene: TRBJ2-7
clone size: few
V gene: TRBV12-3/TRBV12-4
CDR3 DNA: TGTGCCAGCAGCAGACTAGGGCTGAAAGACGAGCAGTACTTC
CDR3 protein: CASSRLGLKDEQYF

D gene: -
J gene: TRBJ1-2
clone size: few
V gene: TRBV7-2
CDR3 DNA: TGTGCCAGCAGCTTAGGAGGCAGGCGCGGCTACACCTTC
CDR3 protein: CASSLGGRRGYTF

D gene: -
J gene: TRBJ1-2
clone size: -
V gene: TRBV6-5
CDR3 DNA: TGTGCCAGCAGGACAAGGAGCCACGATGGCTACACCTTC
CDR3 protein: CASRTRSHDGYTF

D gene: -
J gene: TRBJ2-2
clone size: -
V gene: TRBV7-9
CDR3 DNA: TGTGCCAGCATCCAAACCGGGGAGCTGTTTTTT
CDR3 protein: CASIQTGELFF

D gene: TRBD1
J gene: TRBJ2-3
clone size: -
V gene: TRBV20-1
CDR3 DNA: TGCAGTACCTCGACAGGGGAGTACACAGATACGCAGTATTTT
CDR3 protein: CSTSTGEYTDTQYF

D gene: -
J gene: TRBJ2-1
clone size: few
V gene: TRBV20-1
CDR3 DNA: TGCAGTGCTAGAGGCGTGGCCCAGGACCGCTACAATGAGCAGTTCTTC
CDR3 protein: CSARGVAQDRYNEQFF

D gene: -
J gene: TRBJ2-7
clone size: -
V gene: TRBV29-1
CDR3 DNA: TGCAGCGTAGGTCGGCGCTTATACAATGAGCAGTACTTC
CDR3 protein: CSVGRRLYNEQYF

D gene: -
J gene: TRBJ1-5
clone size: -
V gene: TRBV12-3/TRBV12-4
CDR3 DNA: TGTGCCAGCAGTTTAGGGGCCAGACTTAGCAATCAGCCCCAGCATTTT
CDR3 protein: CASSLGARLSNQPQHF

D gene: -
J gene: TRBJ2-7
clone size: -
V gene: TRBV10-2
CDR3 DNA: -
CDR3 protein: CASRATFGALEQYF

D gene: -
J gene: TRBJ1-1
clone size: -
V gene: TRBV5-1
CDR3 DNA: TGCGCCAGCAGCTTGGAAGTATCGGCAGCCATGAACACTGAAGCTTTCTTT
CDR3 protein: CASSLEVSAAMNTEAFF

D gene: -
J gene: TRBJ2-1
clone size: -
V gene: TRBV12-3/TRBV12-4
CDR3 DNA: TGTGCCAGCAGTTTAGCGGGTGGGGCAATTGAGCAGTTCTTC
CDR3 protein: CASSLAGGAIEQFF

D gene: -
J gene: TRBJ2-7
clone size: -
V gene: TRBV5-1
CDR3 DNA: TGCGCCAGCACGGAATCATCGAGCTCCTACGAGCAGTACTTC
CDR3 protein: CASTESSSSYEQYF

D gene: TRBD1
J gene: TRBJ1-1
clone size: -
V gene: TRBV14
CDR3 DNA: TGTGCCAGCAGCCACGGACAGGGATTCTACACTGAAGCTTTCTTT
CDR3 protein: CASSHGQGFYTEAFF

D gene: TRBD2
J gene: TRBJ2-1
clone size: -
V gene: TRBV3-1
CDR3 DNA: TGTGCCAGCAGCCGCGTACTAGCGGGGGGCCACTACAATGAGCAGTTCTTC
CDR3 protein: CASSRVLAGGHYNEQFF

D gene: -
J gene: TRBJ2-7
clone size: -
V gene: TRBV2
CDR3 DNA: TGTGCCAGCAGGTCACGGGTCCACGAGCAGTACTTC
CDR3 protein: CASRSRVHEQYF

D gene: -
J gene: TRBJ2-7
clone size: few
V gene: TRBV12-3/TRBV12-4
CDR3 DNA: TGTGCCAGCAGTAGTTACGACGAGCAGTACTTC
CDR3 protein: CASSSYDEQYF

D gene: -
J gene: TRBJ1-2
clone size: -
V gene: TRBV14
CDR3 DNA: TGTGCCTCTGCTCAGGGTGGCTATGGCTACACCTTC
CDR3 protein: CASAQGGYGYTF

D gene: TRBD2
J gene: TRBJ2-1
clone size: -
V gene: TRBV29-1
CDR3 DNA: TGCAGCGTTGGGGAACTAGCGGGACTAGGAGAGCAGTTCTTC
CDR3 protein: CSVGELAGLGEQFF

D gene: TRBD1
J gene: TRBJ2-5
clone size: -
V gene: TRBV12-5
CDR3 DNA: TGTGCTAGTGCCCCCGACAGGGAAGAGACCCAGTACTTC
CDR3 protein: CASAPDREETQYF

D gene: TRBD1
J gene: TRBJ1-5
clone size: few
V gene: TRBV28
CDR3 DNA: TGTGCCAGCAGTTTCAGGGGGGGACCGGATCAGCCCCAGCATTTT
CDR3 protein: CASSFRGGPDQPQHF

D gene: -
J gene: TRBJ2-7
clone size: -
V gene: TRBV7-9
CDR3 DNA: TGTGCCAGTTCCACGGACAACTCCTACGAGCAGTACTTC
CDR3 protein: CASSTDNSYEQYF

D gene: TRBD2
J gene: TRBJ2-1
clone size: -
V gene: TRBV7-9
CDR3 DNA: TGTGCCAGCAGCTTAGCGTGGGAGCGGGGTCCGGTGACCCAGTTCTTC
CDR3 protein: CASSLAWERGPVTQFF